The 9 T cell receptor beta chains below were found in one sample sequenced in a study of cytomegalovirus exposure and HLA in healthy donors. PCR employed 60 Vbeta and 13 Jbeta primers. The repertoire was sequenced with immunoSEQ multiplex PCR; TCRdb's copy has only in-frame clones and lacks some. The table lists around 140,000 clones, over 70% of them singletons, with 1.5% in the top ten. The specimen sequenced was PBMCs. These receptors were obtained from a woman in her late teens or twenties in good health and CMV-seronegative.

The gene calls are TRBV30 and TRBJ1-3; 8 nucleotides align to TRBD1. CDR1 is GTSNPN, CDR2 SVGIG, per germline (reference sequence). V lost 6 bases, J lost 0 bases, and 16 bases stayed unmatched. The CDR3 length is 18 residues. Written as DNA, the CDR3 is TGTGCCTGTCGCCGGACAGGGATGAGGGGGAGCTCTGGAAACACCATATATTTT. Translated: CACRRTGMRGSSGNTIYF.

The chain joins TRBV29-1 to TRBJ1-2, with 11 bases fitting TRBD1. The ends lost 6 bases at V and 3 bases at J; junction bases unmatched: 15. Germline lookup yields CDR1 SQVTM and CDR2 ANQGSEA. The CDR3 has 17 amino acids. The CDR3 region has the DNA TGCAGCGTGAGGGACCCGGGACAGGGGGATACGGACTATGGCTACACCTTC. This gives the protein CSVRDPGQGDTDYGYTF.

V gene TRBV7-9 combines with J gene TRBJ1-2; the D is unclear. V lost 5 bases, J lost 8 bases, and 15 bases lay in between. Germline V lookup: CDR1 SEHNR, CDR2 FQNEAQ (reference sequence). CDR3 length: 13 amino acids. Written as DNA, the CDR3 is TGTGCCAGCAGCCCCCAAAGCGAAATCGGCTACACCTTC. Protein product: CASSPQSEIGYTF.

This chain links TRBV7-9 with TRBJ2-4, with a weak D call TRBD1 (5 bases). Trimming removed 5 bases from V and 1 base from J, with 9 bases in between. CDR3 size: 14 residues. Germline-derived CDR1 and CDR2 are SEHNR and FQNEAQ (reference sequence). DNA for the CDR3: TGTGCCAGCAGCAAGACAGCCGCCAAAAACATTCAGTACTTC. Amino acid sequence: CASSKTAAKNIQYF.

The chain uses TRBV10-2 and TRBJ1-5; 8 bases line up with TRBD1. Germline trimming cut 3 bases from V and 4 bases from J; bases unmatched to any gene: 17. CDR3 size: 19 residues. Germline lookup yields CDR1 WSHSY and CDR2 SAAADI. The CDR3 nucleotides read TGCGCCAGCAGTGACTTCTCCCGGACAGGGCGGCCTCCAAATCAGCCCCAGCATTTT. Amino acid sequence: CASSDFSRTGRPPNQPQHF.

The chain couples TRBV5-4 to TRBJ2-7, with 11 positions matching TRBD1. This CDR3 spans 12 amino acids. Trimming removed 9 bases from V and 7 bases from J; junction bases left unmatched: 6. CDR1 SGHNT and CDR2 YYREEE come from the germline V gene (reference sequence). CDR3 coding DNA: TGTGCCATTGGACAGGGGGCCGAAGAGCAGTACTTC. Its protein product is CAIGQGAEEQYF.

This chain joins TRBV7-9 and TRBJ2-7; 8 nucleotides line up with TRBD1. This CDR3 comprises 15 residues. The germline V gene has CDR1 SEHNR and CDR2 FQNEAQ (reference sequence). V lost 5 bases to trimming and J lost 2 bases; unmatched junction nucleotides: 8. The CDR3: CASSPSEGQAYEQYF. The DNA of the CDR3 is TGTGCCAGCAGCCCCTCCGAGGGACAGGCCTACGAGCAGTACTTC.

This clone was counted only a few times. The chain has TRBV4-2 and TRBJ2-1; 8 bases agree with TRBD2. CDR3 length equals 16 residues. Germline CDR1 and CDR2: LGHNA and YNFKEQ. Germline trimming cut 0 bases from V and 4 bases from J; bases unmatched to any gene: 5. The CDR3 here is CASSQDRAGGYNEQFF. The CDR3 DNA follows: TGTGCCAGCAGCCAAGATCGCGCGGGAGGATACAATGAGCAGTTCTTC.

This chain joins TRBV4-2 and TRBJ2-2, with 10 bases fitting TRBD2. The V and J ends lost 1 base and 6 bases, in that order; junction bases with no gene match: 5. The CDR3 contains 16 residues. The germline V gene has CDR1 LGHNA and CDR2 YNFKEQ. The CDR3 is CASSQGASGGPGELFF. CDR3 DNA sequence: TGTGCCAGCAGCCAAGGGGCTAGCGGGGGTCCCGGGGAGCTGTTTTTT.